The next 19 T cell receptor beta chains were all read from a single sample in a study of OX40 agonist ivuxolimab in advanced cancers. TCRdb keeps only in-frame clones here, not all; method: immunoSEQ multiplex PCR. Of about 53,000 clones in the sample, 88% were seen once. The sequencing here drew on CD4+ or CD8+ T cells sorted from blood, taken in a trial of the OX40 agonist ivuxolimab. The receptors here all came from an adult with an advanced solid tumor such as melanoma, head and neck, liver or kidney cancer.

Here the CDR3 reads CASSLGTSGAALYNEQFF. The DNA for the CDR3 is TGTGCCAGCAGCTTAGGAACTAGCGGGGCAGCCCTCTACAATGAGCAGTTCTTC. V gene TRBV13 combines with J gene TRBJ2-1, with TRBD2 matching 10 bases. J was trimmed by 3 bases and V by 0 bases; bases with no gene match: 8. Germline assignment: CDR1 PRHDT and CDR2 FYEKMQ (reference sequence). The CDR3 is 18 amino acids.

The V and J genes are TRBV7-9 and TRBJ2-7; perhaps TRBD1 as D (6 bases). From germline, CDR1 is SEHNR and CDR2 FQNEAQ (reference sequence). The CDR3 is made up of 13 amino acids. V was pared by 5 bases and J by 1 base, with 9 bases between. For the CDR3, the DNA is TGTGCCAGCAGCCGGGACACGTCCTACGAGCAGTACTTC. Its translation is CASSRDTSYEQYF.

The CDR3 sequence: CASSEATGNWAQYF. CDR3 in DNA: TGTGCCAGCAGTGAAGCCACAGGGAATTGGGCCCAGTACTTC. The V call is TRBV6-1, the J call TRBJ2-5, with D maybe TRBD1 (6 bases). The CDR3 runs to 14 residues. Trimming took off 0 bases at V and 9 bases at J, with 14 bases between the two ends. Germline V gene sequence: CDR1 MNHNS, CDR2 SASEGT.

J is TRBJ1-5 and V is TRBV28; weak D call: TRBD1 (5 bases). The ends were cut back, 5 bases at V and 2 bases at J, with 22 bases in the middle. This CDR3 has 18 amino acids. The germline V gene has CDR1 MDHEN and CDR2 SYDVKM. This chain's CDR3 is CASSTQDTSRVGNQPQHF. The DNA for the CDR3 is TGTGCCAGCAGTACTCAGGACACATCCCGGGTGGGCAATCAGCCCCAGCATTTT.

The chain is built from TRBV27 and TRBJ2-7, with TRBD2 identical over 8 bases. The V and J ends lost 5 bases and 4 bases, in that order; junction bases with no gene match: 10. This CDR3 is 15 amino acids long. Germline-derived CDR1 and CDR2 are MNHEY and SMNVEV (reference sequence). The CDR3 nucleotides read TGTGCCAGCAGTCCCAGCGTAGCGGGAAATTACGAGCAGTACTTC. This gives the protein CASSPSVAGNYEQYF.

V usage is TRBV7-9 and J usage is TRBJ2-5; D is unresolved. The end of the DNA aligns better with TRBJ2-7, so the J call may be wrong. This CDR3 region has 15 residues. Per the germline V gene, CDR1 is SEHNR and CDR2 is FQNEAQ (reference sequence). CDR3 protein: CASSLDIGNSYEQYF. The DNA of the CDR3 is TGTGCCAGCAGCTTAGATATAGGTAACTCCTACGAGCAGTACTTC.

This sequence joins TRBV13 and TRBJ1-1; D not certain. The CDR3 contains 14 residues. Trimming removed 3 bases from V and 1 base from J, with 9 bases in between. Germline V CDR1 and CDR2: PRHDT, FYEKMQ (reference sequence). The CDR3 DNA follows: TGTGCCAGCAGCTTCGATTCGGGGAACACTGAAGCTTTCTTT. Protein product: CASSFDSGNTEAFF.

This clone was seen a single time. The rearrangement joins TRBV27 to TRBJ2-1; no clear D. CDR1 is MNHEY and CDR2 is SMNVEV in the germline V gene (reference sequence). Trimming shortened V by 9 bases and J by 8 bases, and 14 bases separated the two germline ends. This CDR3 is 12 amino acids long. The CDR3 protein is CARPPTPDEQFF. DNA for the CDR3: TGTGCCAGGCCCCCGACGCCCGATGAGCAGTTCTTC.

This chain connects TRBV7-9 to TRBJ1-2; D call uncertain. Germline V CDR1 and CDR2: SEHNR, FQNEAQ (reference sequence). The CDR3 length is 13 residues. V was cut by 5 bases and J by 7 bases, with 14 bases left in between. CDR3 sequence reads: CASSPPLQPGYTF. The CDR3 DNA reads TGTGCCAGCAGCCCTCCCCTGCAGCCTGGCTACACCTTC.

The V and J genes are TRBV27 and TRBJ2-7; the D call may be TRBD1 or TRBD2 (6 bases each). CDR1 and CDR2 (germline): MNHEY, SMNVEV (reference sequence). This CDR3 is built from 15 residues. V lost 2 bases and J lost 2, with 13 bases in between. CDR3: CASSLRGTGAYEQYF. The CDR3, as DNA: TGTGCCAGCAGTTTAAGGGGGACGGGGGCCTACGAGCAGTACTTC.

The chain is built from TRBV11-3 and TRBJ2-1; D is possibly TRBD1 or TRBD2 (5 bases each). Germline values: CDR1 SGHNT, CDR2 YENEEA. This CDR3 is 14 amino acids long. Trimming took off 1 base at V and 4 bases at J, with 8 bases between the two ends. The CDR3 sequence: CASSLAGRYNEQFF. The CDR3 nucleotides read TGTGCCAGCAGCTTAGCAGGGAGATACAATGAGCAGTTCTTC.

This rearrangement joins TRBV18 to TRBJ2-7; D ambiguous. The length of the CDR3 is 12 residues. V lost 2 bases to trimming and J lost 6 bases, with 8 bases between them. Germline-derived CDR1 and CDR2 are KGHSH and LQKENI. CDR3 in DNA: TGTGCCAGCTCACCATTAGGATCCGAGCAGTACTTC. Residues: CASSPLGSEQYF.

This chain uses TRBV28 with TRBJ2-7, with 9 nucleotides matching TRBD2. The CDR3 covers 17 residues. The V gene end was trimmed by 5 bases and the J gene end by 5 bases; junction bases not matched to a gene: 16. Per the germline V gene, CDR1 is MDHEN and CDR2 is SYDVKM. CDR3 in amino acids: CASSPLWASGIRNEQYF. The DNA for the CDR3 is TGTGCCAGCAGTCCTTTGTGGGCTAGCGGGATCCGTAACGAGCAGTACTTC.

A single count supports this clone. The J gene is TRBJ2-7, the V gene TRBV11-2; 11 nucleotides line up with TRBD2. The CDR3 runs to 13 residues. In germline, CDR1 is SGHAT, CDR2 FQNNGV. V trimming: 3 bases; J trimming: 6 bases; junction bases outside the gene matches: 1. This CDR3 reads CASSLGLAVEQYV. In DNA form, the CDR3 reads TGTGCCAGCAGCTTGGGACTAGCGGTCGAGCAGTACGTC.

Within the sample, this clone is medium-sized. The chain links TRBV30 to TRBJ1-5, with TRBD1 matching 7 bases. V shed 7 bases, J shed 6 bases, and the junction held 6 bases outside the gene matches. CDR1 is GTSNPN and CDR2 is SVGIG in the germline V gene (reference sequence). There are 12 residues in the CDR3. DNA for the CDR3: TGTGCCTACGACAGGGATGGTCAGCCCCAGCATTTT. Encoded protein: CAYDRDGQPQHF.

V usage is TRBV7-9 and J usage is TRBJ1-1; D is perhaps TRBD1 (6 bases). Deletions cut 2 bases from V and 1 base from J, with 11 bases between. CDR3 size: 15 residues. Germline V lookup: CDR1 SEHNR, CDR2 FQNEAQ (reference sequence). CDR3 region: CASSLFQGSNTEAFF. The CDR3 DNA reads as TGTGCCAGCAGCTTATTCCAGGGGTCGAACACTGAAGCTTTCTTT.

The DNA of the CDR3 is TGCGCCAGCAGCCACCCAGCGGGAAACCAAGAGACCCAGTACTTC. Translation gives CASSHPAGNQETQYF. The rearrangement uses TRBV4-1 and TRBJ2-5; 7 bases agree with TRBD2. J was trimmed by 0 bases and V by 3 bases; bases with no gene match: 4. CDR3 length: 15 amino acids. Germline V CDR1 and CDR2: MGHRA, YSYEKL.

V is TRBV7-2 and J is TRBJ1-2; D is undetermined. This CDR3 contains 13 residues. The germline CDR1 and CDR2 sequences are SGHTA and FQGNSA. V was shortened by 0 bases and J by 0 bases, with 2 bases between the two germline ends. CDR3 sequence reads: CASSLATNYGYTF. The CDR3, as DNA: TGTGCCAGCAGCTTAGCCACTAACTATGGCTACACCTTC.

The V gene is TRBV28, the J gene TRBJ2-7; D unresolved. The CDR3 is 14 residues long. Trimming took 3 bases from V and 4 from J, leaving 13 bases between them. Looked up from germline, CDR1 is MDHEN and CDR2 is SYDVKM. For the CDR3, the DNA is TGTGCCAGCAGTTTGGTTAGGGTCCCTTACGAGCAGTACGTC. The encoded protein is CASSLVRVPYEQYV.